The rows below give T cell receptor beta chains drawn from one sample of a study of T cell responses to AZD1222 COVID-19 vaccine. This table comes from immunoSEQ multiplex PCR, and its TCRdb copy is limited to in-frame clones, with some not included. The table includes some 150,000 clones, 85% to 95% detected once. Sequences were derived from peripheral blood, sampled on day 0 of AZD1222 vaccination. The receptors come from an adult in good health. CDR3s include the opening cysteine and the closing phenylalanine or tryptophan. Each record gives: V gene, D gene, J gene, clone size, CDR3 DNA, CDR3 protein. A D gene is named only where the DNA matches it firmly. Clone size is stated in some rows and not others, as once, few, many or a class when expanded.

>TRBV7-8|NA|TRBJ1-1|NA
TGTGCCAGCAGCTTAGGCAGGCCAGTGAGCACTGAAGCTTTCTTT
CASSLGRPVSTEAFF
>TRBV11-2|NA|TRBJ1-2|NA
TGTGCCAGCAGCTTAGAGGGGCCCAATCGGACCTTC
CASSLEGPNRTF
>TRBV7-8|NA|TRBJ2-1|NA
TGTGCCAGCAGCTTAGCGTCCCGGGAGCAGTTCTTC
CASSLASREQFF
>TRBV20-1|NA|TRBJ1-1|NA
TGCAGTGCTAGTCCAGGCCTGAACACTGAAGCTTTCTTT
CSASPGLNTEAFF
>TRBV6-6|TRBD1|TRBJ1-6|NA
TGTGCCAGCAGTTACTCTGTGACAGGGGATAATTCACCCCTCCACTTT
CASSYSVTGDNSPLHF
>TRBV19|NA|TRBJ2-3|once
TGTGCCAGTAGTACCAAACTCCCGGGAGCCACAGATACGCAGTATTTT
CASSTKLPGATDTQYF
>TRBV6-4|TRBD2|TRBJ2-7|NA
TGTGCCAGCAGACTAGCGGGGGGGCCCTACGAGCAGTACTTC
CASRLAGGPYEQYF
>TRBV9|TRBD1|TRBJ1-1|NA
TGTGCCAGCAGCAGGGGGCCCACGACGAACACTGAAGCTTTCTTT
CASSRGPTTNTEAFF
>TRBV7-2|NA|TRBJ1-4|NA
TGTGCCAGCAGCTTAGCTGGGGGCGCGAGTGAAAAACTGTTTTTT
CASSLAGGASEKLFF
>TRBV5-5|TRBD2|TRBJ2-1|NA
TGTGCCAGCACCAGACTAGCGGAGTACAATGAGCAGTTCTTC
CASTRLAEYNEQFF
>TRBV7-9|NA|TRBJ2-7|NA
TGTGCCAGCAGCTTCACTGGTTACGAGCAGTACTTC
CASSFTGYEQYF
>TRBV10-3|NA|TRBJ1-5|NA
TGTGCCATCAAAGGAGACGGGCAAAGCAATCAGCCCCAGCATTTT
CAIKGDGQSNQPQHF
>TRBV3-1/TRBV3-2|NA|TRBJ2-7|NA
TGTGCCAGCAGCCAAGGGGGGGGCGGGTTCGCCTACGAGCAGTACTTC
CASSQGGGGFAYEQYF
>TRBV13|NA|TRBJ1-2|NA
TGTGCCAGCAGCTTATATGGCAGTAACTATGGCTACACCTTC
CASSLYGSNYGYTF
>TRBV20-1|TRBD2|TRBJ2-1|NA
TGCAGTGCTAGGGGACTACCGTGGTTCTTC
CSARGLPWFF
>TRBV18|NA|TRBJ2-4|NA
TGTGCCAGCTCACCACAGGCCCGGGCCAAAAACATTCAGTACTTC
CASSPQARAKNIQYF
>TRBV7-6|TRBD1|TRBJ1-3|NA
TGTGCCAGCAGCTTTGACAGGGCCAAAATTCCCCGCTCTGGAAACACCATATATTTT
CASSFDRAKIPRSGNTIYF
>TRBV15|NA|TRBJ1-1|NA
TGTGCCACCAGCAGAGATCGCGCAGGGTCAAGATCGGCTTTCTTT
CATSRDRAGSRSAFF
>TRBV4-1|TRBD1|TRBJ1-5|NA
TGCGCCAGCAGCCAAGCCGGACAGGGCAATCAGCCCCAGCATTTT
CASSQAGQGNQPQHF
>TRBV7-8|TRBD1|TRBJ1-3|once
TGTGCCAGCAGCCTGGACAGGGGGTTGGGAAACACCATATATTTT
CASSLDRGLGNTIYF
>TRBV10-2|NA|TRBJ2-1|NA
TGCGCCAGCAGTGAGTCGAACTTGGCGCGGAGGGGCTCCTACAATGAGCAGTTCTTC
CASSESNLARRGSYNEQFF
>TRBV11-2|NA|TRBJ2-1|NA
TGTGCCAGCAGCTCTCTTAGGGTTGTAGGAAATGAGCAGTTCTTC
CASSSLRVVGNEQFF
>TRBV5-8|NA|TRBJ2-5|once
TGTGCCAGCAGCTTGCTAGGGTCTTGGCAAGAGACCCAGTACTTC
CASSLLGSWQETQYF
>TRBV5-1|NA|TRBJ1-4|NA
TGCGCCAGCAGCTTGGTCCCGAGCCCTGGTGATGAAAAACTGTTTTTT
CASSLVPSPGDEKLFF
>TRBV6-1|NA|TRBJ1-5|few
TGTGCCAGCAGTGGTCGGTGGCCAGGGGATGGCAATCAGCCCCAGCATTTT
CASSGRWPGDGNQPQHF
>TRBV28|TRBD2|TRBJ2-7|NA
TGTGCCAGCAGTGTAGCGGGAGGCCAGGTTGGGGGTGAGCAGTACTTC
CASSVAGGQVGGEQYF
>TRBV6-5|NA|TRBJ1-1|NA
TGTGCCAGCAGTTACGCTCGGCAGACGAACACTGAAGCTTTCTTT
CASSYARQTNTEAFF
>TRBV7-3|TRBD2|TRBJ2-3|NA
TGTGCCAGCAGCTTAAGCGGGGGGGCAGATACGCAGTATTTT
CASSLSGGADTQYF
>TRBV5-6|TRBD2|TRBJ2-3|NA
TGTGCCAGCAGCCGTCCGGGGGAGGGCTGGGATACGCAGTATTTT
CASSRPGEGWDTQYF
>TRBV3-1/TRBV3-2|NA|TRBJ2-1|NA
TGTGCCAGCAGCCAGAGGGGTCAGATCCACAATGAGCAGTTCTTC
CASSQRGQIHNEQFF
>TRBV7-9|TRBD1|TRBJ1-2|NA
TGTGCCAGCAGCTTGACAGGGGGCGAGGCCTTC
CASSLTGGEAF
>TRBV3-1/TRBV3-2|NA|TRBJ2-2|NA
TGTGCCAGCAGCCAAGGAGGGACCCGCGCCGGGGAGCTGTTTTTT
CASSQGGTRAGELFF
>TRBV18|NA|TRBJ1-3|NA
TGTGCCAGCTCACCAGAAAATGGAAACACCATATATTTT
CASSPENGNTIYF
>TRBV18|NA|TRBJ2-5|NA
TGTGCCAGCTCACGTGGTCGTGGGCCAGAAGAGACCCAGTACTTC
CASSRGRGPEETQYF
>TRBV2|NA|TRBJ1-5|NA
TGTGCCAGCAGTGAGTCAGGCGGGGGACAGCCCCAGCATTTT
CASSESGGGQPQHF
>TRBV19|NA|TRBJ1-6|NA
TGTGCCAGTAGTATTTGGGCAGGAGAACTCTATAATTCACCCCTCCACTTT
CASSIWAGELYNSPLHF
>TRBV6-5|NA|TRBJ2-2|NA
TGTGCCAGCAGTTACTCAGGGATTGGGGAGCTGTTTTTT
CASSYSGIGELFF
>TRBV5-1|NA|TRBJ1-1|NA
TGCGCCAGCAGCTTGGCCGGTTCGTATAGGGCTAACACTGAAGCTTTCTTT
CASSLAGSYRANTEAFF
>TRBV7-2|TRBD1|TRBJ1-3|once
TGTGCCAGCAGCTTAACAGGGGGTTCTGGAAACACCATATATTTT
CASSLTGGSGNTIYF
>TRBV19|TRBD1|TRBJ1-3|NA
TGTGCCAGTAGCCCACCGGGACAGGGGACTGCCGGAGATTTT
CASSPPGQGTAGDF
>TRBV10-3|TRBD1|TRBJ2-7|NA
TGTGCCATCAGTGAGCCAGGGGACAGTTCAGGATACGAGCAGTACTTC
CAISEPGDSSGYEQYF
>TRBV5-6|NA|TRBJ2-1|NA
TGTGCCAGCAGAGGGCGGGGTCCCTTGAGCTCCTACAATGAGCAGTTCTTC
CASRGRGPLSSYNEQFF
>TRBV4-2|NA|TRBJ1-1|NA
TGTGCCAGCAGCCAAGTAAGGGGGGGCACTGAAGCTTTCTTT
CASSQVRGGTEAFF
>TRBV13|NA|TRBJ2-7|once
TGTGCCAGCAGCCCTCGGGCGGGCCCCTACGAGCAGTACTTC
CASSPRAGPYEQYF
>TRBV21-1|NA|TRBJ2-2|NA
TGTGCCAGCAGCAAAGCTTGGACAGGGGGAACAAACGCGAACACCGGGGAGCTGTTTTTT
CASSKAWTGGTNANTGELFF
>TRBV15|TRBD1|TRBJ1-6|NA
TGTGCCACCAGCACCCGACAGGGAAATTCACCCCTCCACTTT
CATSTRQGNSPLHF